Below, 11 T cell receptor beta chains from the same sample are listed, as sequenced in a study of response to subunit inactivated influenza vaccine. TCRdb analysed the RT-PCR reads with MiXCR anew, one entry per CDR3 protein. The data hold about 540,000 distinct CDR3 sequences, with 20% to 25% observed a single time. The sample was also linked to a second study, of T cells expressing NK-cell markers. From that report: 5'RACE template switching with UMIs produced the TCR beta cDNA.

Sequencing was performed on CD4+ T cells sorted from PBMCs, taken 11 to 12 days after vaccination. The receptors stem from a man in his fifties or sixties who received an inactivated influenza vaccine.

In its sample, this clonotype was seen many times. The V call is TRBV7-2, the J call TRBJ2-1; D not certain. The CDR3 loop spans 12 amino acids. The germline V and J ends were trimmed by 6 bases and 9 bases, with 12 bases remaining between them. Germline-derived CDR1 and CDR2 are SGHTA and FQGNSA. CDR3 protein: CASRETVSEQFF. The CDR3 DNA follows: TGTGCCAGCAGGGAGACTGTCAGTGAGCAGTTCTTC.

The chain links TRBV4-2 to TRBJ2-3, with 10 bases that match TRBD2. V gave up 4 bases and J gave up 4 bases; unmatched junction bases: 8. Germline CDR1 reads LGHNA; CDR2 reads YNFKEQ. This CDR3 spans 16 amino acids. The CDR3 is CASSRRASGSADTQYF. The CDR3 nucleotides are TGTGCCAGCAGCCGGAGGGCTAGCGGGAGCGCAGATACGCAGTATTTT.

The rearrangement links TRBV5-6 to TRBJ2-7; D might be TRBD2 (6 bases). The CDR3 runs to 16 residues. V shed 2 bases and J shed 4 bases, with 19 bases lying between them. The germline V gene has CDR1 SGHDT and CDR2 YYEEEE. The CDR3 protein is CASSFRLTGARYEQYF. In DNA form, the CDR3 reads TGTGCCAGCAGCTTTAGGCTAACGGGAGCGAGGTACGAGCAGTACTTC.

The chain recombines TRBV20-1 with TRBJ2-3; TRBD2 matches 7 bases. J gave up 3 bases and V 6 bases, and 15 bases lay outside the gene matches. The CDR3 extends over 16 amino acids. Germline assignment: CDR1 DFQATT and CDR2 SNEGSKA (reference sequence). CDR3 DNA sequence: TGCAGTGCCGGCGGACTAGGTCAGATCTGGACAGATACGCAGTATTTT. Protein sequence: CSAGGLGQIWTDTQYF.

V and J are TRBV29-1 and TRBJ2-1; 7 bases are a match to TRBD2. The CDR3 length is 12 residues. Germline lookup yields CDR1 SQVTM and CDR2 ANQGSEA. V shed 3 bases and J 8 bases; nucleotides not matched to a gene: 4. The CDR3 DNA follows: TGCAGCGTTGAGGGAGGGTGGGATGAGCAGTTCTTC. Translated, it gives CSVEGGWDEQFF.

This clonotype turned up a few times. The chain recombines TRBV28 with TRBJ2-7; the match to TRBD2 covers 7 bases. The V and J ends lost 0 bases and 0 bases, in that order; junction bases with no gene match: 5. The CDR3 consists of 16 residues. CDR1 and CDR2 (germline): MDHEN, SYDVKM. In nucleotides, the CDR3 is TGTGCCAGCAGTTTATGGGGAGGGGACCTCTCCTACGAGCAGTACTTC. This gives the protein CASSLWGGDLSYEQYF.

CDR3 DNA: TGTGCCAGCAGAACTCCGACAGGCCTTAATGAAAAACTGTTTTTT. Translation: CASRTPTGLNEKLFF. V and J are TRBV28 and TRBJ1-4, with D maybe TRBD1 (6 bases). Trimming shortened V by 6 bases and J by 4 bases, and 15 bases separated the two germline ends. The CDR3 loop spans 15 amino acids. Germline values: CDR1 MDHEN, CDR2 SYDVKM.

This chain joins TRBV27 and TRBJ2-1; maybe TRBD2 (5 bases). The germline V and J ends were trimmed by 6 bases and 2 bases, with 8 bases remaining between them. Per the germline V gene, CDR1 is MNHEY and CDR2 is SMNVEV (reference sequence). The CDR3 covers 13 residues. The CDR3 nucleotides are TGTGCCAGCAGGGCACTAGCCTACAATGAGCAGTTCTTC. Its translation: CASRALAYNEQFF.

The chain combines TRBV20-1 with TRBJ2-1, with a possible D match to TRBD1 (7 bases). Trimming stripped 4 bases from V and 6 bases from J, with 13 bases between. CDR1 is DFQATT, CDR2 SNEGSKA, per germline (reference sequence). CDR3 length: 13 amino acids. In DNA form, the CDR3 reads TGCAGTGCTATTCGGCAGGGGGGCAATGAGCAGTTCTTC. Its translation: CSAIRQGGNEQFF.

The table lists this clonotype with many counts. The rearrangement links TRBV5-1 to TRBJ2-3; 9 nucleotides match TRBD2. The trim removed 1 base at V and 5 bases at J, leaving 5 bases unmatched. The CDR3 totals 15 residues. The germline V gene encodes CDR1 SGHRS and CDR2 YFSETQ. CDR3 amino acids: CASSLWREGKDTQYF. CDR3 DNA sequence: TGCGCCAGCAGCTTGTGGCGGGAGGGGAAAGATACGCAGTATTTT.

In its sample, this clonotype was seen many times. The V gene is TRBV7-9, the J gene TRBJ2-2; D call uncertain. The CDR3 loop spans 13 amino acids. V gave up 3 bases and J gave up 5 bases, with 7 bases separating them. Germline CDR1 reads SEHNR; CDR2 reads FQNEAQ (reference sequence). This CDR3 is CASSFQVTGELFF. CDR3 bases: TGTGCCAGCAGCTTTCAGGTTACCGGGGAGCTGTTTTTT.